This TCR beta chain was recovered during a study of CD8 T cells in Susac syndrome. Reverse transcription of roughly 0.45 to 1 ug RNA was performed with random hexamers. In TCRdb, the immunoSEQ multiplex PCR reads were re-called with MiXCR into one record per CDR3 protein. The data hold fewer than 85,000 distinct CDR3 sequences, with 94% observed a single time. Points from the study as a whole: Susac CD8+ clonal expansion peaked in TEMRA cells and active patients.

Germline V CDR1 and CDR2: DFQATT, SNEGSKA (reference sequence). The trim removed 3 bases at V and 0 bases at J, leaving 8 bases unmatched. This CDR3 has 16 residues. On this clonotype itself: What it recognizes is unknown.

Material: CD8+ T cells from PBMCs. This TCR derives from a human donor with Susac syndrome. J is TRBJ2-3 and V is TRBV20-1; TRBD1 matches at 8 bases. In DNA form, the CDR3 reads TGCAGTGCTAGGATATTGGACAGGGCTAGCACAGATACGCAGTATTTT. It specifies CSARILDRASTDTQYF.